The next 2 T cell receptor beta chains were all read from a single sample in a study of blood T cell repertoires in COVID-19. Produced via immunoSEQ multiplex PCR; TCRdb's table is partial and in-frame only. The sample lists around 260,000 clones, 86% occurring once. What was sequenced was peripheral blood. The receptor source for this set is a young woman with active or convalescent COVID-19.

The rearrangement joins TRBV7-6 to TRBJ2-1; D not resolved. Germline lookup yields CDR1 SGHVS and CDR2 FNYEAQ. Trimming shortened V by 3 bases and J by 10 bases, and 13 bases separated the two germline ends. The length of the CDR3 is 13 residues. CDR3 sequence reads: CASSFAGPAEQFF. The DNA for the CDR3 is TGTGCCAGCAGCTTCGCTGGGCCCGCCGAGCAGTTCTTC.

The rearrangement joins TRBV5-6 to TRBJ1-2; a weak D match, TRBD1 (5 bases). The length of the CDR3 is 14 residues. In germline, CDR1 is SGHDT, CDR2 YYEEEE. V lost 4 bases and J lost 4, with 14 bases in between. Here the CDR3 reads CASSPSGGGYGYTF. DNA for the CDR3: TGTGCCAGCAGCCCCTCGGGGGGAGGCTATGGCTACACCTTC.